Listed below are T cell receptor beta chains from one sample, sequenced in a study of PD-L1 blockade in urothelial cancer. Sequenced by immunoSEQ multiplex PCR; TCRdb stores in-frame clones only, minus some. The data contain about 43,000 clones, approximately 90% of them singletons. The starting material was PBMCs, obtained around atezolizumab (anti-PD-L1) treatment. Source of these receptors: a woman aged 60-75 years with urothelial cancer. Each CDR3 is given with its conserved first and last residue. The order of the fields is V gene, D gene, clone size, J gene, CDR3 DNA, CDR3 protein. A D gene is named only where the DNA matches it firmly. Not every row has a clone size; where given, it reads once, few, many or a size class.

V: TRBV6-5
D: -
size: -
J: TRBJ2-7
DNA: TGTGCCAGCAGTTACGAACAGGGAACCTACGAGCAGTACTTC
CDR3: CASSYEQGTYEQYF

V: TRBV19
D: TRBD1
size: -
J: TRBJ1-5
DNA: TGTGCCAGTAGTATGGGAGACAGGGCCGGGCAGCCCCAGCATTTT
CDR3: CASSMGDRAGQPQHF

V: TRBV7-9
D: -
size: -
J: TRBJ2-7
DNA: TGTGCCAGCAGCTTACCTGAACAGGGCCCGCTCTCCTACGAGCAGTACTTC
CDR3: CASSLPEQGPLSYEQYF

V: TRBV11-2
D: TRBD2
size: -
J: TRBJ2-2
DNA: TGTGCCAGCAGCTCCCACACTAGCGGGGGCTACACCGGGGAGCTGTTTTTT
CDR3: CASSSHTSGGYTGELFF

V: TRBV19
D: TRBD2
size: few
J: TRBJ2-7
DNA: TGTGCCAGTAGCCTGACTAGCGGGGGGTACGAGCAGTACTTC
CDR3: CASSLTSGGYEQYF

V: TRBV19
D: -
size: -
J: TRBJ2-2
DNA: TGTGCCAGTAGTATAGGCGCCAGGACTAACACCGGGGAGCTGTTTTTT
CDR3: CASSIGARTNTGELFF

V: TRBV28
D: TRBD1
size: once
J: TRBJ1-4
DNA: TGTGCCAGCAGCTCAACCAGGGGGAAAAAACTGTTTTTT
CDR3: CASSSTRGKKLFF

V: TRBV5-6
D: TRBD1
size: -
J: TRBJ2-2
DNA: TGTGCCAGCAGCGACACCCGAGGACAGGGGAACACCGGGGAGCTGTTTTTT
CDR3: CASSDTRGQGNTGELFF

V: TRBV7-8
D: -
size: -
J: TRBJ1-1
DNA: TGTGCCAGCAGCTTAGCGGTGGCCCGACTCGGGACTGAAGCTTTCTTT
CDR3: CASSLAVARLGTEAFF

V: TRBV6-1
D: -
size: -
J: TRBJ1-4
DNA: TGTGCCAGCAGTGCACCCCAGGGGCTTAATGAAAAACTGTTTTTT
CDR3: CASSAPQGLNEKLFF

V: TRBV19
D: TRBD1
size: -
J: TRBJ1-2
DNA: TGTGCCAGTAGTACGGGGACAGGGGCCTATGGCTACACCTTC
CDR3: CASSTGTGAYGYTF

V: TRBV4-3
D: -
size: -
J: TRBJ2-7
DNA: TGCGCCAGCAGCCATGAGAGGGGCGGGGACGGCTACGAGCAGTACTTC
CDR3: CASSHERGGDGYEQYF

V: TRBV19
D: -
size: -
J: TRBJ1-1
DNA: TGTGCCAGTAGCTGGACACTTATGAACACTGAAGCTTTCTTT
CDR3: CASSWTLMNTEAFF

V: TRBV28
D: TRBD2
size: -
J: TRBJ2-2
DNA: TGTGCCAGCAGTTCCCGACTAGCGGGAGTTAACACCGGGGAGCTGTTTTTT
CDR3: CASSSRLAGVNTGELFF

V: TRBV19
D: TRBD1
size: -
J: TRBJ2-7
DNA: TGTGCCAGTAGTATATTTTCACAGGGGGCGAACGAGCAGTACTTC
CDR3: CASSIFSQGANEQYF

V: TRBV28
D: TRBD1
size: -
J: TRBJ2-1
DNA: TGTGCCAGCAGTTTGTCCGGAGCCGGGACAGGGTCCTACAATGAGCAGTTCTTC
CDR3: CASSLSGAGTGSYNEQFF

V: TRBV19
D: TRBD2
size: -
J: TRBJ2-7
DNA: TGTGCCAGTAGTATAACTAGCGGGAGTGTGGTGGAGCAGTACTTC
CDR3: CASSITSGSVVEQYF

V: TRBV5-6
D: -
size: -
J: TRBJ1-1
DNA: TGTGCCAGCAGCTTTTACCCGGGGGATGAGGGGCTTGAAGCTTTCTTT
CDR3: CASSFYPGDEGLEAFF

V: TRBV29-1
D: TRBD2
size: few
J: TRBJ2-7
DNA: TGCAGCGTTGATAGCGGGAGGGCCCCCTACGAGCAGTACTTC
CDR3: CSVDSGRAPYEQYF

V: TRBV7-5
D: -
size: once
J: TRBJ1-6
DNA: TGTGCCAGAAGCACCTACTTCAGGGCCTATAATTCACCCCTCCACTTT
CDR3: CARSTYFRAYNSPLHF

V: TRBV5-6
D: TRBD1
size: once
J: TRBJ1-1
DNA: TGTGCCAGCAGCCTGGACAGGGAGGGTCCAGCTTTCTTT
CDR3: CASSLDREGPAFF

V: TRBV29-1
D: -
size: -
J: TRBJ2-3
DNA: TGCAGCGTTGAGGGTCCCAGGGGGGTAAGGGATACGCAGTATTTT
CDR3: CSVEGPRGVRDTQYF

V: TRBV7-9
D: -
size: -
J: TRBJ1-4
DNA: TGTGCCAGCAGCTTTGGCAGTAGCGAAAAACTGTTTTTT
CDR3: CASSFGSSEKLFF

V: TRBV5-8
D: -
size: -
J: TRBJ2-3
DNA: TGTGCCAGCAGCTTGGGTGGGGGGACCACAGATACGCAGTATTTT
CDR3: CASSLGGGTTDTQYF

V: TRBV7-8
D: TRBD2
size: -
J: TRBJ2-6
DNA: TGTGCCAGCAGCTTAGAACTAGCGGGAGTTCATGGGGCCAACGTCCTGACTTTC
CDR3: CASSLELAGVHGANVLTF

V: TRBV18
D: TRBD2
size: -
J: TRBJ2-3
DNA: TGTGCCAGCTCACCGGTTCCTAGCGGGGGGGATACGCAGTATTTT
CDR3: CASSPVPSGGDTQYF

V: TRBV9
D: TRBD1
size: -
J: TRBJ2-3
DNA: TGTGCCAGCAGCGTAGGAGGGGACAGGGGAACAGATACGCAGTATTTT
CDR3: CASSVGGDRGTDTQYF

V: TRBV13
D: -
size: -
J: TRBJ1-3
DNA: TGTGCCAGCAGCTTTGGCACTACCCGCGGAGGAAATACCATATATTTT
CDR3: CASSFGTTRGGNTIYF

V: TRBV6-1
D: TRBD2
size: -
J: TRBJ2-2
DNA: TGTGCCAGCAGTGAAAGACTAGCGGGGGGATATTCGAGCTTCGCCGGGGAGCTGTTTTTT
CDR3: CASSERLAGGYSSFAGELFF

V: TRBV7-3
D: -
size: -
J: TRBJ1-6
DNA: TGTGCCAGCAGCTTAACCCCCACTCGGGGAAGGAATTCACCCCTCCACTTT
CDR3: CASSLTPTRGRNSPLHF

V: TRBV5-8
D: TRBD2
size: once
J: TRBJ2-7
DNA: TGTGCCAGCAGCCCCGGGAGGGGCCCCTCCTACGAGCAGTACTTC
CDR3: CASSPGRGPSYEQYF

V: TRBV11-2
D: -
size: -
J: TRBJ2-7
DNA: TGTGCCAGCAGCTTAGGGGGAGGCTTGGCCTACGAGCAGTACTTC
CDR3: CASSLGGGLAYEQYF

V: TRBV6-6
D: -
size: -
J: TRBJ1-6
DNA: TGTGCCAGCAGTTACTCAGCGGGGTTCGATTCACCCCTCCACTTT
CDR3: CASSYSAGFDSPLHF

V: TRBV2
D: TRBD1
size: -
J: TRBJ2-7
DNA: TGTGCCAGCAGTGGACAGGGGGCGGGGGAGCAGTACTTC
CDR3: CASSGQGAGEQYF

V: TRBV4-2
D: TRBD1
size: -
J: TRBJ1-3
DNA: TGTGCCAGCAGCCAAGAGAGGGACAGGCGAAACACCATATATTTT
CDR3: CASSQERDRRNTIYF

V: TRBV6-5
D: -
size: once
J: TRBJ1-2
DNA: TGTGCCAGCACCGACTCCCCAGGGGAAGGCTACACCTTC
CDR3: CASTDSPGEGYTF

V: TRBV19
D: -
size: -
J: TRBJ2-6
DNA: TGTGCCAGTAGTATATGGGACGGGAGCTCTGGGGCCAACGTCCTGACTTTC
CDR3: CASSIWDGSSGANVLTF

V: TRBV11-2
D: TRBD1
size: -
J: TRBJ2-7
DNA: TGTGCCAGCAGCCCAACTAGACAGGGGCTCGAGCAGTACTTC
CDR3: CASSPTRQGLEQYF

V: TRBV7-9
D: TRBD1
size: -
J: TRBJ2-7
DNA: TGTGCCAGCAGCTCTCTCGGGACAGGGGGCTACGAGCAGTACTTC
CDR3: CASSSLGTGGYEQYF

V: TRBV4-3
D: TRBD1
size: -
J: TRBJ2-7
DNA: TGCGCCAGCAGCCAGAGGACAGGACCCTACGAGCAGTACTTC
CDR3: CASSQRTGPYEQYF

V: TRBV4-1
D: TRBD1
size: few
J: TRBJ2-5
DNA: TGCGCCAGCAGCCCGCCGACAGGGATGGTAGAGACCCAGTACTTC
CDR3: CASSPPTGMVETQYF

V: TRBV5-8
D: -
size: -
J: TRBJ1-1
DNA: TGTGCCAGCAGCAATGGCAGGGCCCTGAACACTGAAGCTTTCTTT
CDR3: CASSNGRALNTEAFF

V: TRBV7-8
D: TRBD2
size: -
J: TRBJ2-1
DNA: TGTGCCAGCAGCTATCTTAATAGCGGGACCACCTACAATGAGCAGTTCTTC
CDR3: CASSYLNSGTTYNEQFF

V: TRBV13
D: TRBD1
size: -
J: TRBJ1-3
DNA: TGTGCCAGCAGCCTAACAGGGGACCGGGCGGACACCATATATTTT
CDR3: CASSLTGDRADTIYF

V: TRBV19
D: TRBD1
size: -
J: TRBJ2-1
DNA: TGTGCCAGTAGTACAGAGAGACAGGGAAAGCAGTTCTTC
CDR3: CASSTERQGKQFF

V: TRBV28
D: TRBD1
size: -
J: TRBJ1-2
DNA: TGTGCCAGCAGTTGGGGGACAGGGGGTGGCTATGGCTACACCTTC
CDR3: CASSWGTGGGYGYTF

V: TRBV28
D: -
size: -
J: TRBJ2-7
DNA: TGTGCCAGCAGGGGAGGTGGGACTGGATTCTACGAGCAGTACTTC
CDR3: CASRGGGTGFYEQYF

V: TRBV29-1
D: TRBD2
size: -
J: TRBJ2-3
DNA: TGCAGCGCCGGCGGGGGGCAAGTGACAGATACGCAGTATTTT
CDR3: CSAGGGQVTDTQYF

V: TRBV6-6
D: -
size: -
J: TRBJ1-2
DNA: TGTGCCAGCAGCCTAACAGGGAGTGGCTATGGCTACACCTTC
CDR3: CASSLTGSGYGYTF

V: TRBV5-4
D: -
size: -
J: TRBJ2-3
DNA: TGTGCCAGCAGCAGATCCGGGACACTACGTGGAGATACGCAGTATTTT
CDR3: CASSRSGTLRGDTQYF

V: TRBV20-1
D: TRBD2
size: -
J: TRBJ2-7
DNA: TGCAGTGCTATGCGGGGGGGCGAGCAGTACTTC
CDR3: CSAMRGGEQYF

V: TRBV7-7
D: TRBD2
size: -
J: TRBJ2-3
DNA: TGTGCCAGCAGCCGGGGCGGGGGGGCCCCAGATACGCAGTATTTT
CDR3: CASSRGGGAPDTQYF

V: TRBV28
D: TRBD2
size: -
J: TRBJ2-7
DNA: TGTGCCAGCAGCCCTAGCGGGACTTACTCCTACGAGCAGTACTTC
CDR3: CASSPSGTYSYEQYF